One T cell receptor beta chain is described in this entry. Its target is not known. The sample is drawn from a study of cytomegalovirus exposure and HLA in healthy donors. Study-wide results and limits: For TCR beta chains, V- and J-gene trimming was later linked to a missense DCLRE1C variant. Listed as cytomegalovirus-associated were 150 to 200 TCR beta chains.

The J segment lost 4 bases and the V segment lost 4 bases, leaving 6 bases of the junction unmatched. Germline V gene lookup returns CDR1 MGHRA and CDR2 YSYEKL. The CDR3 contains 14 residues. The primer mix had 60 Vbeta and 13 Jbeta primers. Repertoires were generated with immunoSEQ multiplex PCR, while TCRdb's copy carries only in-frame clones and drops some. Among more than 60,000 clones, 65% to 75% were seen once, and the ten largest hold about 9%. The sequence came from a man aged 35-49 years in good health and CMV-seropositive. Input material: PBMCs. This chain links TRBV4-1 with TRBJ1-1; 7 bases are shared with TRBD1. The CDR3 here is CASSRTGPGTEAFF. The DNA of the CDR3 is TGCGCCAGCAGCCGGACAGGACCGGGCACTGAAGCTTTCTTT.